This is a list of T cell receptor beta chains from one sample in a study of blood T cell repertoires in COVID-19. Here immunoSEQ multiplex PCR was the method, and the copy in TCRdb shows in-frame clones only, minus some. The table lists roughly 170,000 clones, approximately 77% of them singletons. The sample comprised PBMCs or T cells enriched from blood (not recorded which). The source of these receptors is a man aged 55 to 69 who had recovered from COVID-19. The CDR3 runs from the conserved cysteine through the conserved F or W.

TRBV2	TRBJ2-7	CASSEALRQGKQYF
TRBV3-1/TRBV3-2	TRBJ2-3	CASSQKKTGTDTQYF
TRBV7-3	TRBJ2-1	CASSLTGTSGSEQFF
TRBV19	TRBJ1-5	CASSPRDRGIGNQPQHF
TRBV19	TRBJ1-5	CASTLQGPNSNQPQHF
TRBV9	TRBJ1-1	CASSVEDIFGTEAFF
TRBV2	TRBJ1-1	CASSRRTVTEAFF
TRBV3-1/TRBV3-2	TRBJ2-7	CASSHRTPGYEQYF
TRBV18	TRBJ1-4	CASSPQGALKEKLFF
TRBV29-1	TRBJ2-1	CSADPGLAGSSYNEQFF
TRBV6-5	TRBJ1-2	CASSGGRVFTF
TRBV3-1/TRBV3-2	TRBJ1-2	CASSQEATGDYGYTF
TRBV5-1	TRBJ2-2	CASSLWWDTSGNTGELFF
TRBV2	TRBJ2-7	CASRKPEGVRYEQYF
TRBV14	TRBJ2-1	CASSRLPGTSGGRATYNEQFF
TRBV5-1	TRBJ1-1	CASSLEGAAFF
TRBV7-9	TRBJ2-5	CASRFLAGETQYF
TRBV27	TRBJ2-7	CASSHRGVGEQYF
TRBV5-1	TRBJ2-4	CASSPRGLAKNIQYF
TRBV7-3	TRBJ2-5	CASSPGTSGKETQYF
TRBV6-5	TRBJ2-1	CASSYSRRSSYNEQFF
TRBV7-3	TRBJ2-3	CASSLGSTDTQYF